This TCR beta chain came from a study of Graves' ophthalmopathy and Graves' hyperthyroidism. Whole-study context: Researchers obtained peripheral blood at initial diagnosis, before any treatment had begun.

CDR3 length equals 13 residues. Trimming pared 4 bases from V and 6 bases from J, leaving 13 bases between. From germline, CDR1 is LGHNA and CDR2 YNFKEQ. This clonotype was recorded a few times. Those donors who had ophthalmopathy presented with moderate-to-severe activity, a CAS of ≥3, a NOSPECS of ≥4 and a duration under 3 months. The diagnostic workup employed clinical symptoms, serum thyroxine, TRAb, thyroid ultrasound and orbital computed tomography. Beta-chain TCR CDR3 regions were amplified from RNA transcripts. HTBI primers primed a first-round RT-PCR, and a second-round multiplex PCR followed. One entry per CDR3 protein, called by TCRdb with MiXCR from the multiplex PCR reads. The sample gives 150,000 or so distinct CDR3 sequences, roughly two fifths of which show up once; around 5.8% is in the top ten.

Sequencing was performed on peripheral blood. The rearrangement uses TRBV4-2 and TRBJ2-7; D is possibly TRBD1 (5 bases). The receptor comes from a woman in her forties with Graves' ophthalmopathy. CDR3 nucleotide sequence: TGTGCCAGCAGCCGAACTCAGGGTGGCGAGCAGTACTTC. Encoded protein: CASSRTQGGEQYF.